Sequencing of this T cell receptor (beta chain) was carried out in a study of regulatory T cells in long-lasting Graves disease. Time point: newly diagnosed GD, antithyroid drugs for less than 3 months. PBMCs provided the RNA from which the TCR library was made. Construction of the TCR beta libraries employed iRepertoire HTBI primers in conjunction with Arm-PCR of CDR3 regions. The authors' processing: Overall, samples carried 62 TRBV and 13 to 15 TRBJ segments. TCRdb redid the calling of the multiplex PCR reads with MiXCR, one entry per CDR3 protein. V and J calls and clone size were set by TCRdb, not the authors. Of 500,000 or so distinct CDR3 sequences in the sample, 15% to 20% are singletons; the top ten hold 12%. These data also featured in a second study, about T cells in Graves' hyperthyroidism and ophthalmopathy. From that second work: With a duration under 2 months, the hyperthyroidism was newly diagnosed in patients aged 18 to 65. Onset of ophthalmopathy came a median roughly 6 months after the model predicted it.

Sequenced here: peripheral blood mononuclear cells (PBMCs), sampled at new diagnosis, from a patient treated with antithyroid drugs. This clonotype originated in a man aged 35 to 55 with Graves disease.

This chain's CDR3 is CSARADPGNTIYF. DNA for the CDR3: TGCAGTGCTAGAGCTGACCCCGGAAACACCATATATTTT. This sequence joins TRBV20-1 and TRBJ1-3; D not certain. Trimming shortened V by 1 base and J by 4 bases, and 8 bases separated the two germline ends. This CDR3 spans 13 amino acids. Germline CDR1 and CDR2: DFQATT and SNEGSKA (reference sequence).